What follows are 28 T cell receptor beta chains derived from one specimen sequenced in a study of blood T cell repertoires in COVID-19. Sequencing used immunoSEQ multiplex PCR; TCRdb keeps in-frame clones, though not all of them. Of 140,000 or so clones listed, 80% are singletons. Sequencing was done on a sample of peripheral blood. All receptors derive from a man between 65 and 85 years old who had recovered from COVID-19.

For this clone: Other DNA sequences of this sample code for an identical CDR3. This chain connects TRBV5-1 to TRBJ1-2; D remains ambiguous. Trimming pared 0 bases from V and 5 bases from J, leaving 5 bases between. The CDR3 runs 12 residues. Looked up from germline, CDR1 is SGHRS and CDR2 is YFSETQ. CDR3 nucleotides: TGCGCCAGCAGCTTGGCAGGTTATGGCTACACCTTC. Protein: CASSLAGYGYTF.

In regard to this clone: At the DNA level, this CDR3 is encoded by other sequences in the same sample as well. In DNA form, the CDR3 reads TGCAGTGCAAACTATAATGAAAAACTGTTTTTT. Amino acid sequence: CSANYNEKLFF. The V gene is TRBV20-1, the J gene TRBJ1-4; D unclear. From germline, CDR1 is DFQATT and CDR2 SNEGSKA (reference sequence). This CDR3 has 11 residues. V was clipped by 6 bases and J by 4 bases, with 6 bases between them.

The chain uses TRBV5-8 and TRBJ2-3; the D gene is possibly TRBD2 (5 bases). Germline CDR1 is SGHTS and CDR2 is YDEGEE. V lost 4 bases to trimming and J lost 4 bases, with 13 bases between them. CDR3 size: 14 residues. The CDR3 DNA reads TGTGCCAGCAGCCCTTCTCCCGGGGCAGATACGCAGTATTTT. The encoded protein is CASSPSPGADTQYF.

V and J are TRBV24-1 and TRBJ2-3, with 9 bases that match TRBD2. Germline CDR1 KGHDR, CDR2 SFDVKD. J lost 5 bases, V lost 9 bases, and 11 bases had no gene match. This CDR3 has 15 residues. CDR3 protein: CATASSGRSGDTQYF. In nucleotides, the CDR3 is TGTGCCACCGCTTCGAGCGGGAGGTCGGGAGATACGCAGTATTTT.

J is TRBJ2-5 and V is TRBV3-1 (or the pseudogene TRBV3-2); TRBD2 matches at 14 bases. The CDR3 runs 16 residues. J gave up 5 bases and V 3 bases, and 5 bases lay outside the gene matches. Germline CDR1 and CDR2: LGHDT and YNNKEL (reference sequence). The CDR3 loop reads CASSQGTSGSGETQYF. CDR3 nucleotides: TGTGCCAGCAGCCAGGGGACTAGCGGGAGTGGGGAGACCCAGTACTTC.

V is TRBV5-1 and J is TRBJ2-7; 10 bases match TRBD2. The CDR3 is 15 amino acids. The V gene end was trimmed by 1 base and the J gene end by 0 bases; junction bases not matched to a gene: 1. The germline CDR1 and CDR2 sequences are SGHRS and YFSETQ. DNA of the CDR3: TGCGCCAGCAGCTTGACTAGCGGGGTCTCCTACGAGCAGTACTTC. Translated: CASSLTSGVSYEQYF.

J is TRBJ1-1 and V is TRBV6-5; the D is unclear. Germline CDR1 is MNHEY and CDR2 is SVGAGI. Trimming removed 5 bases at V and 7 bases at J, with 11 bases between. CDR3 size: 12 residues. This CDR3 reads CASSLRRGEAFF. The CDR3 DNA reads TGTGCCAGCAGTCTACGCCGGGGTGAAGCTTTCTTT.

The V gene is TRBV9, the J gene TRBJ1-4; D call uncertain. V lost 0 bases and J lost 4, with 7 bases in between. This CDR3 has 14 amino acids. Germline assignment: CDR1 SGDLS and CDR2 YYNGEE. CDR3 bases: TGTGCCAGCAGCGTAGACTTAAATAATGAAAAACTGTTTTTT. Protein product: CASSVDLNNEKLFF.

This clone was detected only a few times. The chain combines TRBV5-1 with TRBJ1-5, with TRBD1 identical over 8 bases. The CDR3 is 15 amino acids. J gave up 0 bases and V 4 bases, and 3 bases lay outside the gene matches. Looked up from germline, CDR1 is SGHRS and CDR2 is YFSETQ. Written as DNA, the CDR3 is TGCGCCAGCAGCCAGGGACAGGATAGCAATCAGCCCCAGCATTTT. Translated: CASSQGQDSNQPQHF.

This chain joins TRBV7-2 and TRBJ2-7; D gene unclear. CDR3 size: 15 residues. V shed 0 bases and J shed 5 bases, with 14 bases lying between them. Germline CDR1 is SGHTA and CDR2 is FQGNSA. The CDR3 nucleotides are TGTGCCAGCAGCTTAGCCCGCGTCCAGGCGAACGAGCAGTACTTC. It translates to CASSLARVQANEQYF.

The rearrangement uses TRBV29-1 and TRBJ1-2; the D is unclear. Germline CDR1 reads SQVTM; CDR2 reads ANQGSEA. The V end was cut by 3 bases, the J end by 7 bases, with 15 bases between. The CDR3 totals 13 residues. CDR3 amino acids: CSVEEGGGGGYTF. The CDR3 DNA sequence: TGCAGCGTTGAGGAGGGTGGTGGTGGTGGCTACACCTTC.

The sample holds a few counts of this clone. CDR3 sequence (DNA): TGTGCCAGCTCAACCGGGACAGGGGGCCGTGAGCAGTTCTTC. Translating it yields CASSTGTGGREQFF. V gene TRBV18 combines with J gene TRBJ2-1, with 12 bases identical to TRBD1. Germline CDR1 and CDR2: KGHSH and LQKENI. With V trimmed by 5 bases and J by 9 bases, 5 bases remained unmatched. This CDR3 spans 14 amino acids.

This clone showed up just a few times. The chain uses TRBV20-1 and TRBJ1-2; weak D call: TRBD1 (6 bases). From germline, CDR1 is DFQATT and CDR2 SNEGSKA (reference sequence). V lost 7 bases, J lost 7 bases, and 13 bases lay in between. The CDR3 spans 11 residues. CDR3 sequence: CSGAGDVGYTF. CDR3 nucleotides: TGCAGTGGTGCAGGGGACGTTGGCTACACCTTC.

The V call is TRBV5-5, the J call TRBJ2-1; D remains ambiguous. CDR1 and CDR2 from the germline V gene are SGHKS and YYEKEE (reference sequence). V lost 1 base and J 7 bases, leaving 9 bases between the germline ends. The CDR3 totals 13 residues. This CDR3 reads CASSLWSVNEQFF. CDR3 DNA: TGTGCCAGCAGCTTGTGGTCAGTGAATGAGCAGTTCTTC.

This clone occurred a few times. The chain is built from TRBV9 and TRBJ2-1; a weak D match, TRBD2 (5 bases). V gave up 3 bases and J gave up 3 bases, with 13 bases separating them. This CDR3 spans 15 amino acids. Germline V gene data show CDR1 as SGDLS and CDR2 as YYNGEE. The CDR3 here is CASSARGSDYNEQFF. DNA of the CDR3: TGTGCCAGCAGCGCCCGCGGGTCAGACTACAATGAGCAGTTCTTC.

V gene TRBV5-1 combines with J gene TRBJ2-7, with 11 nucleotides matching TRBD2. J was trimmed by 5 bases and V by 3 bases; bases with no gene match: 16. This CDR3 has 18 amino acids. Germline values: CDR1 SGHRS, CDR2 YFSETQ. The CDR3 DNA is TGCGCCAGCAGCTCTGGTATACTAGCGGGAGCCTCCGGGCACGAGCAGTACTTC. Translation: CASSSGILAGASGHEQYF.

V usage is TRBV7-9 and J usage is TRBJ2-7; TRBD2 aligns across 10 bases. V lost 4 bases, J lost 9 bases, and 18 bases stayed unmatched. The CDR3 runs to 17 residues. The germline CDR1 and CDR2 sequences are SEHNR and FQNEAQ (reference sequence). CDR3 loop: CASSSLRAGTSADWQYF. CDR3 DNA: TGTGCCAGCAGCTCCTTAAGAGCCGGGACTAGCGCAGATTGGCAGTACTTC. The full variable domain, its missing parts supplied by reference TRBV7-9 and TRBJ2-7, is DTGVSQNPRHKITKRGQNVTFRCDPISEHNRLYWYRQTLGQGPEFLTYFQNEAQLEKSRLLSDRFSAERPKGSFSTLEIQRTEQGDSAMYLCASSSLRAGTSADWQYFGPGTRLTVT.

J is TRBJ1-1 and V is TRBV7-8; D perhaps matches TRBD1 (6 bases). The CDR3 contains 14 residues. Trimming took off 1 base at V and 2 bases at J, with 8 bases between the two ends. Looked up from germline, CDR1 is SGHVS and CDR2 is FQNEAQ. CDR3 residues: CASSLGGLNTEAFF. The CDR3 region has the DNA TGTGCCAGCAGCTTAGGGGGGCTAAACACTGAAGCTTTCTTT.

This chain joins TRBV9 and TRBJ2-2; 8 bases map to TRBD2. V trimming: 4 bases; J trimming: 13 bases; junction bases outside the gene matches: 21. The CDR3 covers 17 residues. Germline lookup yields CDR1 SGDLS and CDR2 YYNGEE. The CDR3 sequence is CASSSTHRGGDATGLFF. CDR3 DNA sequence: TGTGCCAGCAGCTCCACCCACCGGGGGGGGGATGCGACGGGGCTGTTTTTT. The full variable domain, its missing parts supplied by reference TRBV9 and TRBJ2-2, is DSGVTQTPKHLITATGQRVTLRCSPRSGDLSVYWYQQSLDQGLQFLIQYYNGEERAKGNILERFSAQQFPDLHSELNLSSLELGDSALYFCASSSTHRGGDATGLFFGEGSRLTVL.

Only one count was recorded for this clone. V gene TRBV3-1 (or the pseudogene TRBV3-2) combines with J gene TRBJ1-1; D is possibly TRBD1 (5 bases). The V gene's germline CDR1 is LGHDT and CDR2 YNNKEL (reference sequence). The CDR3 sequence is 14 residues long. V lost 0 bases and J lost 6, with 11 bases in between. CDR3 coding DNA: TGTGCCAGCAGCCAAGACGAGACAGACCCTGAAGCTTTCTTT. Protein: CASSQDETDPEAFF.

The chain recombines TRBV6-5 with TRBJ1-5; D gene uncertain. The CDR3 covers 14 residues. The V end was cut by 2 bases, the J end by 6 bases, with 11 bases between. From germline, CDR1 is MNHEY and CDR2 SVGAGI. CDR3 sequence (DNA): TGTGCCAGCAGTTACCAGGTTCGGGGTCAGCCCCAGCATTTT. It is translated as CASSYQVRGQPQHF.

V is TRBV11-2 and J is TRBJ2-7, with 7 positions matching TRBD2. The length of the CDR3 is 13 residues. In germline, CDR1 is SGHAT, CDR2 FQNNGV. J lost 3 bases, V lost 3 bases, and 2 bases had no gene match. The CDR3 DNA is TGTGCCAGCAGCTTGGGACTACACTACGAGCAGTACTTC. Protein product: CASSLGLHYEQYF. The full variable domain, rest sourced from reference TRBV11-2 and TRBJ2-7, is EAGVAQSPRYKIIEKRQSVAFWCNPISGHATLYWYQQILGQGPKLLIQFQNNGVVDDSQLPKDRFSAERLKGVDSTLKIQPAKLEDSAVYLCASSLGLHYEQYFGPGTRLTVT.

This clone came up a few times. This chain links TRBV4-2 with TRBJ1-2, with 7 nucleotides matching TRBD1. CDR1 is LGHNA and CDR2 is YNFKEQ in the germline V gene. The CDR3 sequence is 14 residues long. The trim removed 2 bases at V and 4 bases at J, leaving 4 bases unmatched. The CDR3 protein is CASSQWGQIYGYTF. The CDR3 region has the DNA TGTGCCAGCAGCCAATGGGGACAGATCTATGGCTACACCTTC.

The CDR3 nucleotides read TGCAGCGCCCTACTGGAGACTAGTGGCTACGAGCAGTACTTC. Translation gives CSALLETSGYEQYF. V gene TRBV29-1 combines with J gene TRBJ2-7; a possible D gene is TRBD2 (6 bases). The CDR3 spans 14 residues. V was clipped by 7 bases and J by 3 bases, with 19 bases between them. The germline gives CDR1 SQVTM, CDR2 ANQGSEA.

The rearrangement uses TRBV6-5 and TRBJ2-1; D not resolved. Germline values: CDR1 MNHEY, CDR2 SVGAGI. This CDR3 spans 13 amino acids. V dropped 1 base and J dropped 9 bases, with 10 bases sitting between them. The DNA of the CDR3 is TGTGCCAGCAGTTACTACGGTAGCACTGAGCAGTTCTTC. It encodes CASSYYGSTEQFF.

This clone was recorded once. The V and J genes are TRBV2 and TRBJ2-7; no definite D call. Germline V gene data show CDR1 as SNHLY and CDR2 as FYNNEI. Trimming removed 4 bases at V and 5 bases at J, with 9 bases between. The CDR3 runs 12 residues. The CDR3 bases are TGTGCCAGCAGTGTTGTGTCAGACGAGCAGTACTTC. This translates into CASSVVSDEQYF.

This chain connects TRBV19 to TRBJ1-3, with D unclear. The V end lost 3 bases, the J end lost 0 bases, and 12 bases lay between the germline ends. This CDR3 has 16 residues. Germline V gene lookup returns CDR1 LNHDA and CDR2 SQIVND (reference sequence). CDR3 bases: TGTGCCAGTAGTATTCCTGGAGAGGGCTCTGGAAACACCATATATTTT. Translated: CASSIPGEGSGNTIYF.

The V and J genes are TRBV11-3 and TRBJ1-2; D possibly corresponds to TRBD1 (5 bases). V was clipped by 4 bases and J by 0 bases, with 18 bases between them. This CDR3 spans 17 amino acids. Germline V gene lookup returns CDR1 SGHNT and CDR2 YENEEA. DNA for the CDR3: TGTGCCAGCAGCTCACGACAGCCTACCTCGTCTAACTATGGCTACACCTTC. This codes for CASSSRQPTSSNYGYTF.